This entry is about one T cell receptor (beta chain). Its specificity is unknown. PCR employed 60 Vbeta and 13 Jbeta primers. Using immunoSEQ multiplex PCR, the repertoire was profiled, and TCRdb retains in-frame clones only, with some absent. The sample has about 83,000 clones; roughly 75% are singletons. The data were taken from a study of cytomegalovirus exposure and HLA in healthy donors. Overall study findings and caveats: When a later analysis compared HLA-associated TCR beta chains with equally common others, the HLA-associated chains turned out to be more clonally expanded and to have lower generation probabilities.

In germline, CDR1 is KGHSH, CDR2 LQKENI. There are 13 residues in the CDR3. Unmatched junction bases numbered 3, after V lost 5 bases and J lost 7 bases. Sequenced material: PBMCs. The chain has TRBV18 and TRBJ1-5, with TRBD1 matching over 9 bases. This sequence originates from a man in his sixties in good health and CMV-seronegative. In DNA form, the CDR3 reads TGTGCCAGCTCATGGGACAGGGAGCAGCCCCAGCATTTT. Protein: CASSWDREQPQHF.